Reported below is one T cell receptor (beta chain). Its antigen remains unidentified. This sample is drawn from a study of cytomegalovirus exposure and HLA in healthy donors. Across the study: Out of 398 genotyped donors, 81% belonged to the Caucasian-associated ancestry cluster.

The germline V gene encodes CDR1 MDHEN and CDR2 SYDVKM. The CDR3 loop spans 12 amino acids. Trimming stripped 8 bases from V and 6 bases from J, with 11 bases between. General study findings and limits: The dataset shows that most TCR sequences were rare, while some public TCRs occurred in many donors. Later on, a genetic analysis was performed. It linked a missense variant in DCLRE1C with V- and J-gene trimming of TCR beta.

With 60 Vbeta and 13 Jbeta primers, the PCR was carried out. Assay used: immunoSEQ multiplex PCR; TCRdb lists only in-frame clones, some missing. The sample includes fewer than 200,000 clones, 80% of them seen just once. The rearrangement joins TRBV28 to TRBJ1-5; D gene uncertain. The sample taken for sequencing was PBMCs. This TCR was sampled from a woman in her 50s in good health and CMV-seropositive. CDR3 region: CASETGRQPQHF. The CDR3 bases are TGTGCCAGCGAAACTGGGCGTCAGCCCCAGCATTTT.